This is a list of T cell receptor beta chains from one sample in a study of blood T cell repertoires in COVID-19. Clones were sequenced by immunoSEQ multiplex PCR, and TCRdb holds only the in-frame ones, with some missing. The sample holds 100,000 to 120,000 clones; approximately 80% are singletons and the top ten take approximately 15%. Material for sequencing was peripheral blood. Receptor source: a woman older than 75 with acute or convalescent COVID-19. CDR3s include the opening cysteine and the closing phenylalanine or tryptophan. Each record gives: D gene, clone size, J gene, V gene, CDR3 protein, CDR3 DNA. D genes are given only for firm matches. Part of the rows lack a size; the others show once, few, many or a class for expanded clones.

NA,NA,TRBJ1-2,TRBV19,CASSIGSGPLLGYTF,TGTGCCAGTAGTATAGGATCAGGGCCGTTACTTGGCTACACCTTC
NA,NA,TRBJ2-2,TRBV11-2,CASSPPAGWVGELFF,TGTGCCAGCAGCCCCCCCGCAGGGTGGGTCGGGGAGCTGTTTTTT
TRBD2,NA,TRBJ2-2,TRBV19,CASSIGLAGTGELFF,TGTGCCAGTAGTATTGGGCTAGCGGGAACCGGGGAGCTGTTTTTT
TRBD1,NA,TRBJ2-5,TRBV28,CASRGTGTGQETQYF,TGTGCCAGCAGGGGGACGGGGACAGGCCAAGAGACCCAGTACTTC
TRBD1,NA,TRBJ1-1,TRBV28,CASSVDRGAFF,TGTGCCAGCAGTGTCGACAGGGGGGCTTTCTTT
TRBD1,NA,TRBJ2-5,TRBV24-1,CATSDSTGVETQYF,TGTGCCACCAGTGATTCGACAGGGGTAGAGACCCAGTACTTC
NA,NA,TRBJ2-5,TRBV5-1,CASSLDLSGTQYF,TGCGCCAGCAGCTTGGATCTTAGTGGGACCCAGTACTTC
TRBD1,NA,TRBJ2-2,TRBV5-1,CASFRDRDTGELFF,TGCGCCAGCTTTAGGGACAGGGACACCGGGGAGCTGTTTTTT
TRBD2,NA,TRBJ2-3,TRBV29-1,CSVELAGGTDTQYF,TGCAGCGTTGAGCTAGCGGGTGGGACAGATACGCAGTATTTT
NA,NA,TRBJ1-5,TRBV2,CASRGGSSNQPQHF,TGTGCCAGCAGGGGGGGGAGTAGCAATCAGCCCCAGCATTTT
NA,NA,TRBJ1-5,TRBV2,CASRGQSNQPQHF,TGTGCCAGCAGGGGCCAGTCAAATCAGCCCCAGCATTTT
NA,once,TRBJ2-5,TRBV3-1/TRBV3-2,CASSQAGQVREWTQYF,TGTGCCAGCAGCCAAGCCGGACAAGTCCGTGAATGGACCCAGTACTTC
NA,NA,TRBJ1-3,TRBV2,CASSGRPAGVDTIYF,TGTGCCAGCAGTGGCAGGCCGGCCGGCGTCGACACCATATATTTT
NA,NA,TRBJ1-2,TRBV6-6,CASRAGEHYGYTF,TGTGCCAGCAGGGCAGGGGAGCACTATGGCTACACCTTC
NA,NA,TRBJ2-5,TRBV11-3,CASSPGGASETQYF,TGTGCCAGCAGCCCCGGGGGAGCGTCAGAGACCCAGTACTTC
NA,NA,TRBJ1-2,TRBV19,CASSIPRPGDYGYTF,TGTGCCAGTAGTATACCGCGGCCAGGGGACTATGGCTACACCTTC
TRBD2,once,TRBJ2-2,TRBV6-5,CASSGTSGYTGELFF,TGTGCCAGCAGCGGGACTAGCGGATACACCGGGGAGCTGTTTTTT
NA,NA,TRBJ2-5,TRBV27,CASSTTLASTTETQYF,TGTGCCAGCAGTACAACACTAGCCTCGACGACAGAGACCCAGTACTTC
NA,NA,TRBJ2-3,TRBV29-1,CSGGQGADTQYF,TGCAGCGGGGGCCAGGGCGCAGATACGCAGTATTTT
TRBD2,NA,TRBJ2-3,TRBV28,CASSFLAGVAPQYF,TGTGCCAGCAGTTTTCTAGCGGGAGTTGCTCCGCAGTATTTT
NA,NA,TRBJ2-1,TRBV29-1,CSVVESSYNEQFF,TGCAGCGTTGTCGAGAGCTCCTACAATGAGCAGTTCTTC
NA,NA,TRBJ1-3,TRBV6-2/TRBV6-3,CASSYRTHSGNTIYF,TGTGCCAGCAGTTACAGGACACACTCTGGAAACACCATATATTTT
NA,NA,TRBJ1-3,TRBV10-3,CAISETGTSNTIYF,TGTGCCATCAGTGAGACAGGAACCTCGAACACCATATATTTT
NA,NA,TRBJ2-7,TRBV14,CASSQGVPQAGYEQYF,TGTGCCAGCAGCCAAGGTGTTCCCCAGGCGGGTTACGAGCAGTACTTC
TRBD2,NA,TRBJ2-3,TRBV4-1,CASSQASGGYTDTQYF,TGCGCCAGCAGCCAAGCAAGCGGGGGGTACACAGATACGCAGTATTTT
TRBD1,NA,TRBJ2-1,TRBV24-1,CATSDRTGWAYNEQFF,TGTGCCACCAGTGATCGGACAGGGTGGGCCTACAATGAGCAGTTCTTC
TRBD2,NA,TRBJ2-1,TRBV3-1/TRBV3-2,CASSPPTSDEQFF,TGTGCCAGCAGCCCACCGACTAGCGATGAGCAGTTCTTC
TRBD1,NA,TRBJ2-2,TRBV19,CASSILGQGNTGELFF,TGTGCCAGTAGTATCTTGGGACAGGGAAACACCGGGGAGCTGTTTTTT
TRBD2,NA,TRBJ2-5,TRBV2,CASSGTSGSQETQYF,TGTGCCAGCAGTGGGACTAGCGGGAGCCAAGAGACCCAGTACTTC
TRBD2,NA,TRBJ2-1,TRBV24-1,CATSDGTSGRRNEQFF,TGTGCCACCAGTGACGGGACTAGCGGGAGAAGGAATGAGCAGTTCTTC
TRBD2,NA,TRBJ2-4,TRBV19,CASSMGLAENIQYF,TGTGCCAGTAGTATGGGACTAGCGGAAAACATTCAGTACTTC
NA,NA,TRBJ2-1,TRBV12-3/TRBV12-4,CASRQGEEQFF,TGTGCCAGCAGACAGGGAGAGGAGCAGTTCTTC
TRBD1,once,TRBJ2-3,TRBV9,CASSVEVRGFDTQYF,TGTGCCAGCAGCGTAGAGGTCAGGGGGTTCGATACGCAGTATTTT
NA,NA,TRBJ1-5,TRBV9,CASSNSGGNQPQHF,TGTGCCAGCAGCAATAGCGGGGGCAATCAGCCCCAGCATTTT
TRBD1,NA,TRBJ1-3,TRBV6-5,CASGTGLSGNTIYF,TGTGCCAGCGGGACAGGGTTGTCCGGAAACACCATATATTTT
NA,NA,TRBJ2-7,TRBV29-1,CSVVEVPEQYF,TGCAGCGTTGTCGAGGTGCCCGAGCAGTACTTC
NA,NA,TRBJ2-7,TRBV29-1,CSVLGPSLDEQYF,TGCAGCGTCCTAGGTCCTTCTTTGGACGAGCAGTACTTC
NA,NA,TRBJ1-2,TRBV7-9,CASSELGVNYGYTF,TGTGCCAGCAGCGAACTAGGAGTCAACTATGGCTACACCTTC
TRBD2,NA,TRBJ2-7,TRBV7-6,CASSPAGTSYEQYF,TGTGCCAGCAGCCCGGCCGGGACTAGCTACGAGCAGTACTTC
NA,few,TRBJ1-1,TRBV5-1,CASSWTLEGEAFF,TGCGCCAGCAGCTGGACTTTAGAGGGTGAAGCTTTCTTT
TRBD2,NA,TRBJ2-1,TRBV13,CASSLPTSGGNEQFF,TGTGCCAGCAGCTTACCCACTAGCGGGGGGAATGAGCAGTTCTTC
NA,once,TRBJ1-2,TRBV7-9,CASSLAEGQGHGYTF,TGTGCCAGCAGCTTAGCTGAAGGGCAGGGCCATGGCTACACCTTC
NA,few,TRBJ1-2,TRBV11-2,CASSLGQNPNYGYTF,TGTGCCAGCAGCTTAGGGCAGAACCCTAACTATGGCTACACCTTC
NA,NA,TRBJ2-2,TRBV27,CASSRNNGELFF,TGTGCCAGCAGTCGTAACAACGGGGAGCTGTTTTTT
NA,NA,TRBJ2-2,TRBV5-1,CASSRDSNTGELFF,TGCGCCAGCAGCCGGGACTCCAACACCGGGGAGCTGTTTTTT
NA,NA,TRBJ2-1,TRBV6-2/TRBV6-3,CASSTVLREFGQFF,TGTGCCAGCAGTACCGTTCTACGGGAATTTGGGCAGTTCTTC
NA,NA,TRBJ1-2,TRBV12-3/TRBV12-4,CASSSRAKYGYTF,TGTGCCAGCAGTTCCAGGGCGAAGTATGGCTACACCTTC
NA,NA,TRBJ2-5,TRBV11-2,CASSLRGTLQETQYF,TGTGCCAGCAGCTTACGCGGGACGCTCCAAGAGACCCAGTACTTC
TRBD1,NA,TRBJ1-1,TRBV6-4,CASSENLQGLQRF,TGTGCCAGCAGTGAGAACCTACAGGGGCTGCAACGCTTT
TRBD2,NA,TRBJ2-3,TRBV5-4,CASSRTSARTDTQYF,TGTGCCAGCAGCCGGACTAGCGCTCGCACAGATACGCAGTATTTT
TRBD2,NA,TRBJ2-1,TRBV4-3,CASSPRTSGRASNEQFF,TGCGCCAGCAGCCCCCGGACTAGCGGGAGGGCCTCCAATGAGCAGTTCTTC
NA,NA,TRBJ1-5,TRBV30,CAWSPGISNQPQHF,TGTGCCTGGAGCCCAGGGATTAGCAATCAACCCCAGCATTTT